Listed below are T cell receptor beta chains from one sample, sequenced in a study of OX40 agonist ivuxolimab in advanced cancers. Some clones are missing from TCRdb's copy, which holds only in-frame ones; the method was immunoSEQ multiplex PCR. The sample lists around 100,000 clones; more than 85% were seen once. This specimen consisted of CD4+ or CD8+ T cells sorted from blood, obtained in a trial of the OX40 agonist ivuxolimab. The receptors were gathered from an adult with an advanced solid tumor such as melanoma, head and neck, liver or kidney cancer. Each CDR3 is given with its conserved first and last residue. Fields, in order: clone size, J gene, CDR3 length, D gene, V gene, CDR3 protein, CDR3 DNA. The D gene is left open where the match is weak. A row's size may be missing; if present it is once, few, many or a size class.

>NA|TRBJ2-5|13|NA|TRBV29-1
CSVVGVPAGTQYF
TGCAGCGTTGTTGGTGTCCCGGCAGGGACCCAGTACTTC
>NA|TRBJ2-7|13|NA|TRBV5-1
CASSFGQSYEQYF
TGCGCCAGCAGCTTCGGACAGTCCTACGAGCAGTACTTC
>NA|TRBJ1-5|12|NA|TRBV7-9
CASSLDGQTQHF
TGTGCCAGCAGCTTAGACGGACAGACCCAGCATTTT
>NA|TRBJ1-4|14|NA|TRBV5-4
CASSLGQDKEKLFF
TGTGCCAGCAGCTTGGGACAAGATAAAGAAAAACTGTTTTTT
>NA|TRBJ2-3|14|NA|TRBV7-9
CASSTIRGADTQYF
TGTGCCAGCAGCACAATCCGGGGGGCCGATACGCAGTATTTT
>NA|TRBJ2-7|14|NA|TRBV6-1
CASSRGFGGYEQYF
TGTGCCAGCAGTAGGGGCTTTGGTGGGTACGAGCAGTACTTC
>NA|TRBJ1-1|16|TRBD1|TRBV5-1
CASSRRDRTLNTEAFF
TGCGCCAGCAGTCGCCGGGACAGAACCTTGAACACTGAAGCTTTCTTT
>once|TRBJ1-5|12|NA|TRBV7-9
CASSTTDQPQHF
TGTGCCAGCAGTACCACGGATCAGCCCCAGCATTTT
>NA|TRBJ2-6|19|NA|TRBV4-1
CASSYRMGVYGSGANVLTF
TGCGCCAGCAGCTACCGGATGGGGGTGTATGGCTCTGGGGCCAACGTCCTGACTTTC
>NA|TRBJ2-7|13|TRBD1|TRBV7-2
CASSADRVWEQYF
TGTGCCAGCAGCGCCGACAGGGTGTGGGAGCAGTACTTC
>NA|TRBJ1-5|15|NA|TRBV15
CATSYRLVSNQPQHF
TGTGCCACCAGTTACCGCTTGGTAAGCAATCAGCCCCAGCATTTT
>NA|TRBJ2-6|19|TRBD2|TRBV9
CASSGVPGGPGSGANVLTF
TGTGCCAGCAGCGGGGTCCCGGGGGGTCCCGGCTCTGGGGCCAACGTCCTGACTTTC
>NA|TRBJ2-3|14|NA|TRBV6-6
CASSYSGGTDTQYF
TGTGCCAGCAGTTACTCGGGCGGCACAGATACGCAGTATTTT
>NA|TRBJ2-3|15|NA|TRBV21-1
CASSNIEEVTDTQYF
TGTGCCAGCAGCAATATAGAGGAGGTCACAGATACGCAGTATTTT
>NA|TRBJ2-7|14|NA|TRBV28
CASSFIEGAYEQYF
TGTGCCAGCAGTTTTATAGAAGGGGCCTACGAGCAGTACTTC
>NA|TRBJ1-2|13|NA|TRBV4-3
CASSQSGRDGYTF
TGCGCCAGCAGCCAAAGCGGGAGGGATGGCTACACCTTC
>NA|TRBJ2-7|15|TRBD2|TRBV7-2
CASSPVAGGPGEQYF
TGTGCCAGCAGTCCAGTAGCGGGAGGGCCTGGCGAGCAGTACTTC
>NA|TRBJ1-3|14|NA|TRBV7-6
CASSFSALGNTIYF
TGTGCCAGCAGCTTCAGCGCCCTTGGAAACACCATATATTTT
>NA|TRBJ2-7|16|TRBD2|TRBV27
CASSQTSAQPAHEQYF
TGTGCCAGCAGTCAGACTAGCGCCCAACCGGCCCACGAGCAGTACTTC
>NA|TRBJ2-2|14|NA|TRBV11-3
CASSPRGRGGELFF
TGTGCCAGCAGCCCGCGGGGCCGGGGCGGGGAGCTGTTTTTT
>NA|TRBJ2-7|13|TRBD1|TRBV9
CASSPDREGEQYF
TGTGCCAGCAGCCCCGACAGGGAAGGCGAGCAGTACTTC
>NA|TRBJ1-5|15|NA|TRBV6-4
CASSGFSRRNQPQHF
TGTGCCAGCAGCGGCTTTTCCAGACGGAATCAGCCCCAGCATTTT
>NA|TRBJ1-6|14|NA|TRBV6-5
CASSWGKTNSPLHF
TGTGCCAGCAGTTGGGGCAAGACTAATTCACCCCTCCACTTT
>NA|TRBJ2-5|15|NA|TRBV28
CASSSFSGIQETQYF
TGTGCCAGCAGTTCTTTTAGCGGCATCCAAGAGACCCAGTACTTC
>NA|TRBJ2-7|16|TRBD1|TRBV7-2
CASSLTRTGFAGEQYF
TGTGCCAGCAGCTTAACGAGGACAGGGTTTGCGGGCGAGCAGTACTTC
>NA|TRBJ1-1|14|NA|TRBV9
CASSVGGRDTEAFF
TGTGCCAGCAGCGTTGGGGGACGGGACACTGAAGCTTTCTTT
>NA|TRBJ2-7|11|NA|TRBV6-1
CASSYTGGQYF
TGTGCCAGCAGTTACACAGGAGGGCAGTACTTC
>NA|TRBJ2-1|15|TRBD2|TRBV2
CASSEKRGAYNEQFF
TGTGCCAGCAGTGAAAAGCGGGGGGCCTACAATGAGCAGTTCTTC
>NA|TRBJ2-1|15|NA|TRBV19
CASRTRASSYNEQFF
TGTGCCAGTAGGACCAGGGCCAGCTCCTACAATGAGCAGTTCTTC